A single sample gave rise to the 2 T cell receptor beta chains below, sequenced in a study of T cells in women clearing cervical HPV infection. Method: immunoSEQ multiplex PCR; TCRdb's copy keeps in-frame clones and lacks some. The sample table sets out 30,000 to 35,000 clones. The sample was blood buffy coat. These receptors all come from a woman between 18 and 70 years old with a cervical HPV16 infection that either progressed to CIN3+ or cleared (not recorded which).

As for this clone: Coverage ceases 3 residues before the CDR3 finishes, and the germline J gene fills in the end. The chain links TRBV19 to TRBJ2-1, with 14 bases fitting TRBD2. The CDR3 totals 21 residues. The junction had 17 bases not matched to a gene; V was cut back by 7 bases and J by 0 bases. The germline V gene has CDR1 LNHDA and CDR2 SQIVND (reference sequence). CDR3 region: CASTALQPGLAGDSSYNEQFF. CDR3 bases read: TGTGCCAGTACGGCCCTACAACCGGGACTAGCGGGGGACTCCTCCTACAATGAG.

Concerning this clone: The sequenced fragment ends 3 residues before the CDR3 boundary, so the rest is inferred from the germline J gene. The chain carries TRBV29-1 and TRBJ2-7, with 9 bases identical to TRBD1. Trimming at V came to 4 bases and at J to 6 bases, leaving 7 bases not matched to a gene. The CDR3 runs 13 residues. CDR1 is SQVTM and CDR2 is ANQGSEA in the germline V gene. Here the CDR3 reads CSVGPGQGVEQYF. The sequenced part of the CDR3 DNA is TGCAGCGTTGGACCGGGACAGGGAGTCGAG.